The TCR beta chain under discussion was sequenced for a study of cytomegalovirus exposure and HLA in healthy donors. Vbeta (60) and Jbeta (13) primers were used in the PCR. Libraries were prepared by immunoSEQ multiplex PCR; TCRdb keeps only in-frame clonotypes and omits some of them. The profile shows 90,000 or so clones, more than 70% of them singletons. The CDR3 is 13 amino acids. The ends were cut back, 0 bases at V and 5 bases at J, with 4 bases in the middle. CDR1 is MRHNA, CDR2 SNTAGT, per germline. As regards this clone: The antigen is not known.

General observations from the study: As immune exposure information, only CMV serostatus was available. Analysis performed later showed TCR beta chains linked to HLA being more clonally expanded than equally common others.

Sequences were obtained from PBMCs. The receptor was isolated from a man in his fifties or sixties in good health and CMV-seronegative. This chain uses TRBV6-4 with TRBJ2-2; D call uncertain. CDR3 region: CASSDSLTGELFF. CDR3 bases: TGTGCCAGCAGTGACTCCCTAACCGGGGAGCTGTTTTTT.